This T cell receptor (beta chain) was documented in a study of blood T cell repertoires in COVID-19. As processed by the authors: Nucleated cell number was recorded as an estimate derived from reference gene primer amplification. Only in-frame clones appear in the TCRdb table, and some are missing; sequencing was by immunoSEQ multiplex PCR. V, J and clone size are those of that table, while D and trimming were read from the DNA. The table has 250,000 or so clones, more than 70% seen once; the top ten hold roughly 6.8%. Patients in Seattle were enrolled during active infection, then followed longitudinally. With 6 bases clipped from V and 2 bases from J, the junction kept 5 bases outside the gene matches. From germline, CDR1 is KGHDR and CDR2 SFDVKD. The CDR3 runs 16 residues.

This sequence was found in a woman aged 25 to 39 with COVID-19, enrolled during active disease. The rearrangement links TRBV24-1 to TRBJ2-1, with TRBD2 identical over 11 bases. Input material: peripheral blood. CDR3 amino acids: CATSSGTSGPYNEQFF. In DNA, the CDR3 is TGTGCCACCAGTTCCGGGACTAGCGGACCCTACAATGAGCAGTTCTTC.